The entry that follows covers one T cell receptor beta chain sequence. This specimen comes from a study of cytomegalovirus exposure and HLA in healthy donors. Profiling relied on immunoSEQ multiplex PCR, and the TCRdb table lists in-frame clones only, not all of them. Of almost 70,000 clones in the sample, roughly 95% were seen once. Germline V gene sequence: CDR1 LNHDA, CDR2 SQIVND (reference sequence). The CDR3 is made up of 15 amino acids. V dropped 3 bases and J dropped 3 bases, with 12 bases sitting between them. The sequencing sample was made of PBMCs. This receptor was identified in a woman aged 18-30 years in good health and CMV-seropositive. The chain employs TRBV19 and TRBJ2-4, with D perhaps TRBD2 (5 bases). CDR3 bases: TGTGCCAGTAGTATGGGCGGGCGTGGCAAAAACATTCAGTACTTC. Protein product: CASSMGGRGKNIQYF.